These 8 T cell receptor beta chains came from one sample sequenced in a study of Ad26.COV2.S vaccination and SARS-CoV-2 variants. Some clones are missing from TCRdb's copy, which holds only in-frame ones; the method was immunoSEQ multiplex PCR. In the table there are about 680,000 clones, roughly 90% of which are singletons. Treatment in this sample: 15 to 20 received Ad26.COV2.S at low or high dose, single or two shots; about 5 received placebo; per-sample allocation not given. Day 63 after the first vaccine or placebo injection was the time point for sampling. This sample comprised peripheral blood, obtained in a trial of Ad26.COV2.S vaccine versus placebo. The receptor source for this set is a person between 18 and 59 years old who received the Ad26.COV2.S COVID-19 vaccine or a placebo.

The chain recombines TRBV3-1 (or the pseudogene TRBV3-2) with TRBJ2-1; TRBD1 is a possible D gene (6 bases). Germline loops: CDR1 LGHDT, CDR2 YNNKEL (reference sequence). V lost 4 bases and J lost 0, with 10 bases in between. This CDR3 contains 15 residues. The chain's CDR3 is CASSPTGSSYNEQFF. In DNA, the CDR3 is TGTGCCAGCAGCCCTACAGGGAGCTCCTACAATGAGCAGTTCTTC.

Turning to this clone: The same CDR3 arises from other DNA sequences in this sample as well. The chain uses TRBV6-5 and TRBJ1-2; 7 nucleotides align to TRBD1. The CDR3 contains 14 residues. Germline V gene sequence: CDR1 MNHEY, CDR2 SVGAGI. J lost 2 bases, V lost 6 bases, and 6 bases had no gene match. The chain's CDR3 is CASSRQGPNYGYTF. CDR3 DNA sequence: TGTGCCAGCAGCCGACAGGGTCCAAACTATGGCTACACCTTC.

V is TRBV30 and J is TRBJ2-6; D call uncertain. V was trimmed by 7 bases and J by 2 bases, leaving 9 bases between them. This CDR3 has 13 amino acids. In germline, CDR1 is GTSNPN, CDR2 SVGIG (reference sequence). The CDR3 is CAFSNPGANVLTF. CDR3 bases: TGTGCCTTCTCAAACCCTGGGGCCAACGTCCTGACTTTC. Filled out from reference TRBV30 and TRBJ2-6, the complete variable domain reads SQTIHQWPATLVQPVGSPLSLECTVEGTSNPNLYWYRQAAGRGLQLLFYSVGIGQISSEVPQNLSASRPQDRQFILSSKKLLLSDSGFYLCAFSNPGANVLTFGAGSRLTVL.

This clone has a single count. J is TRBJ1-2 and V is TRBV11-1, with D uncertain. V was clipped by 1 base and J by 6 bases, with 9 bases between them. In germline, CDR1 is SGHAT, CDR2 FQDESV (reference sequence). CDR3 length equals 13 residues. In nucleotides, the CDR3 is TGTGCCAGCAGCTTAGGGATACGGGATGGCTACACCTTC. It yields the protein CASSLGIRDGYTF.

The chain is built from TRBV6-5 and TRBJ2-2; D might be TRBD1 (6 bases). The germline V and J ends were trimmed by 6 bases and 1 base, with 12 bases remaining between them. The germline V gene has CDR1 MNHEY and CDR2 SVGAGI. CDR3 length: 15 residues. The CDR3 bases are TGTGCCAGCAGACGCCCGGACAGGAACACCGGGGAGCTGTTTTTT. Amino acid sequence: CASRRPDRNTGELFF.

The gene calls are TRBV30 and TRBJ1-5, with TRBD1 identical over 9 bases. The J segment lost 1 base and the V segment lost 1 base, leaving 2 bases of the junction unmatched. Germline CDR1 is GTSNPN and CDR2 is SVGIG (reference sequence). This CDR3 has 15 residues. The CDR3 loop reads CAWSATGGSNQPQHF. CDR3 coding DNA: TGTGCCTGGAGTGCGACAGGGGGAAGCAATCAGCCCCAGCATTTT.

The CDR3 coding sequence is TGTGCCTGGAGGGCGGACGGAGACACGCCCCAGCATTTT. As protein: CAWRADGDTPQHF. This chain joins TRBV30 and TRBJ1-5, with D unresolved. With 3 bases removed from V and 9 bases from J, the gap between germline ends came to 15 bases. Germline CDR1 is GTSNPN and CDR2 is SVGIG (reference sequence). The CDR3 consists of 13 residues. The full variable domain, completed using reference TRBV30 and TRBJ1-5, is SQTIHQWPATLVQPVGSPLSLECTVEGTSNPNLYWYRQAAGRGLQLLFYSVGIGQISSEVPQNLSASRPQDRQFILSSKKLLLSDSGFYLCAWRADGDTPQHFGDGTRLSIL.

DNA for the CDR3: TGTGCCAGCAGCTTAACCGATCAGGGGGACCCCTATGGCTACACCTTC. It specifies CASSLTDQGDPYGYTF. The V and J genes are TRBV9 and TRBJ1-2; 7 bases are shared with TRBD1. Germline V gene sequence: CDR1 SGDLS, CDR2 YYNGEE. J gave up 4 bases and V 4 bases, and 13 bases lay outside the gene matches. The CDR3 totals 16 residues.